This section outlines one T cell receptor (beta chain) sequence together with its context. The CDR3 spans 15 residues. CDR1 is SNHLY, CDR2 FYNNEI, per germline. J lost 7 bases, V lost 7 bases, and 8 bases had no gene match. Some clones are missing from TCRdb's copy, which holds only in-frame ones; the method was immunoSEQ multiplex PCR. This sample has 100,000 to 120,000 clones, with 85% to 90% found just once. This specimen belongs to a study of Tregs in tolerant kidney transplant recipients. CD4+CD25+CD127- Tregs, CD4+CD25- non-Tregs, CD4 and CD8 cells were sorted. The clonotype originates from a human donor who received a combined kidney and bone marrow transplant. The sample here was CD4+ T cells from blood, taken before the transplant. The rearrangement joins TRBV2 to TRBJ1-6, with 9 bases lining up with TRBD1. CDR3 coding DNA: TGTGCCAGCAACTTACAGGGGGCGGAGAATTCACCCCTCCACTTT. It yields the protein CASNLQGAENSPLHF. Combining the CDR3 with reference TRBV2 and TRBJ1-6 gives the whole variable domain EPEVTQTPSHQVTQMGQEVILRCVPISNHLYFYWYRQILGQKVEFLVSFYNNEISEKSEIFDDQFSVERPDGSNFTLKIRSTKLEDSAMYFCASNLQGAENSPLHFGNGTRLTVT.